This passage covers 28 T cell receptor beta chains from one sample sequenced in a study of blood T cell repertoires in COVID-19. Profiled with immunoSEQ multiplex PCR; TCRdb holds only in-frame clones, not every one. This sample carries roughly 76,000 clones, roughly 89% of them seen once, and the ten largest clones take under 1.5%. Sample: PBMCs or T cells enriched from blood (not recorded which). These receptors originate from a woman aged 45-59 years with acute COVID-19.

This chain uses TRBV19 with TRBJ2-7; 7 positions agree with TRBD2. CDR3 length equals 15 residues. In germline, CDR1 is LNHDA, CDR2 SQIVND (reference sequence). V trimming: 0 bases; J trimming: 2 bases; junction bases outside the gene matches: 4. CDR3 nucleotide sequence: TGTGCCAGTAGTATAGAGCCTAGCGGTGCCTACGAGCAGTACTTC. Its protein is CASSIEPSGAYEQYF.

The V gene is TRBV5-1, the J gene TRBJ2-7; TRBD2 agrees at 8 bases. This CDR3 region has 18 residues. The V gene's germline CDR1 is SGHRS and CDR2 YFSETQ. Unmatched junction bases numbered 14, after V lost 0 bases and J lost 3 bases. CDR3 in amino acids: CASSLEFGGLGSRYEQYF. CDR3 nucleotides: TGCGCCAGCAGCTTGGAGTTCGGGGGACTAGGGTCCCGCTACGAGCAGTACTTC.

V is TRBV6-5 and J is TRBJ1-4, with 9 bases identical to TRBD1. Germline CDR1 and CDR2: MNHEY and SVGAGI. This CDR3 is built from 13 residues. The V and J ends lost 2 bases and 8 bases, in that order; junction bases with no gene match: 0. CDR3 DNA: TGTGCCAGCAGTTACGGGACAGGGGAAAAACTGTTTTTT. Residues: CASSYGTGEKLFF.

The chain joins TRBV6-5 to TRBJ2-2; unclear D gene. The CDR3 loop spans 13 amino acids. From germline, CDR1 is MNHEY and CDR2 SVGAGI. V was trimmed by 2 bases and J by 5 bases, leaving 6 bases between them. In DNA, the CDR3 is TGTGCCAGCAGTTACCGTCTGACCGGGGAGCTGTTTTTT. This translates into CASSYRLTGELFF.

V and J are TRBV11-3 and TRBJ2-3; D is uncertain. CDR1 and CDR2 (germline): SGHNT, YENEEA. This CDR3 has 15 residues. Trimming left V 0 bases short and J 2 bases short, with 9 bases between. Here the CDR3 reads CASSLEWRNTDTQYF. DNA of the CDR3: TGTGCCAGCAGCTTAGAATGGCGGAACACAGATACGCAGTATTTT.

This clone was observed a few times. The J gene is TRBJ1-4, the V gene TRBV27; 9 bases agree with TRBD1. Looked up from germline, CDR1 is MNHEY and CDR2 is SMNVEV (reference sequence). With V trimmed by 2 bases and J by 7 bases, 5 bases remained unmatched. The CDR3 totals 15 residues. The CDR3 coding sequence is TGTGCCAGCAGTTTAGCCGGGACAGGGAGTGAAAAACTGTTTTTT. Translation: CASSLAGTGSEKLFF.

CDR3 sequence: CASSPPFGGSSYNEQFF. CDR3 DNA sequence: TGTGCCAGCAGCCCACCCTTTGGGGGGAGCTCCTACAATGAGCAGTTCTTC. The chain joins TRBV13 to TRBJ2-1, with D maybe TRBD2 (6 bases). The germline V gene has CDR1 PRHDT and CDR2 FYEKMQ (reference sequence). Between the trimmed V and J ends, which lost 5 bases and 0 bases, there was a span of 17 bases. CDR3 length equals 17 residues.

The chain carries TRBV9 and TRBJ2-2; 10 positions match TRBD2. CDR1 is SGDLS and CDR2 is YYNGEE in the germline V gene. The CDR3 extends over 15 amino acids. Losses at the gene ends were 4 bases for V and 2 bases for J; bases not matched to a gene: 2. CDR3 bases: TGTGCCAGCAGCCGGACTAGCGGAAACACCGGGGAGCTGTTTTTT. It yields the protein CASSRTSGNTGELFF. The entire variable domain, with the rest obtained from reference TRBV9 and TRBJ2-2, is as follows: DSGVTQTPKHLITATGQRVTLRCSPRSGDLSVYWYQQSLDQGLQFLIQYYNGEERAKGNILERFSAQQFPDLHSELNLSSLELGDSALYFCASSRTSGNTGELFFGEGSRLTVL.

The count of this clone is one. This sequence joins TRBV12-3 or TRBV12-4 and TRBJ1-2; the D is unclear. The V end lost 2 bases, the J end lost 2 bases, and 6 bases lay between the germline ends. This CDR3 has 13 amino acids. The CDR3 DNA sequence: TGTGCCAGCAGTTTAAGGGAGAACTATGGCTACACCTTC. Translating gives CASSLRENYGYTF.

This chain connects TRBV7-9 to TRBJ1-2; D ambiguous. The CDR3 is made up of 14 amino acids. The V end was cut by 0 bases, the J end by 3 bases, with 8 bases between. Germline CDR1 and CDR2: SEHNR and FQNEAQ (reference sequence). This CDR3 reads CASSLAGVDYGYTF. CDR3 coding DNA: TGTGCCAGCAGCTTAGCGGGAGTTGACTATGGCTACACCTTC.

A single count supports this clone. The genes are TRBV2 and TRBJ1-5, with D perhaps matching TRBD1 (5 bases). The V end lost 4 bases, the J end lost 6 bases, and 13 bases lay between the germline ends. In germline, CDR1 is SNHLY, CDR2 FYNNEI. This CDR3 comprises 14 residues. The CDR3 sequence is CASSVTGMGQPQHF. CDR3 DNA: TGTGCCAGCAGTGTCACAGGCATGGGTCAGCCCCAGCATTTT.

DNA for the CDR3: TGTGCCAGCAGCCGGGACAGCTACACTGAAGCTTTCTTT. Its protein product is CASSRDSYTEAFF. The V gene is TRBV5-4, the J gene TRBJ1-1; 7 bases align to TRBD1. Trimming took 4 bases from V and 3 from J; bases not matched to a gene: 3. Per germline, CDR1 SGHNT and CDR2 YYREEE (reference sequence). This CDR3 is built from 13 residues.

V gene TRBV19 combines with J gene TRBJ2-5; 9 nucleotides agree with TRBD1. CDR3 size: 17 residues. Germline V gives CDR1 LNHDA, CDR2 SQIVND (reference sequence). Trimming removed 5 bases from V and 1 base from J; junction bases left unmatched: 11. DNA of the CDR3: TGTGCCAGTAGTGGGATACCCGGGACAGGGATCCAAGAGACCCAGTACTTC. It is translated as CASSGIPGTGIQETQYF.

The genes are TRBV4-2 and TRBJ2-7; D possibly corresponds to TRBD2 (5 bases). CDR3 size: 14 residues. Germline CDR1 and CDR2: LGHNA and YNFKEQ. V shed 2 bases and J shed 5 bases, with 13 bases lying between them. The chain's CDR3 is CASSQTREADEQYF. CDR3 nucleotides: TGTGCCAGCAGCCAAACTCGGGAAGCCGACGAGCAGTACTTC.

The J gene is TRBJ1-1, the V gene TRBV19; TRBD1 is a possible D gene (5 bases). Germline CDR1 reads LNHDA; CDR2 reads SQIVND (reference sequence). V was clipped by 0 bases and J by 7 bases, with 9 bases between them. The CDR3 has 13 amino acids. CDR3 in DNA: TGTGCCAGTAGTATAGAAATGACAGTTGAAGCTTTCTTT. This encodes CASSIEMTVEAFF.

The V gene is TRBV19, the J gene TRBJ2-7, with 14 bases aligning to TRBD2. The CDR3 is made up of 17 amino acids. CDR1 and CDR2 (germline): LNHDA, SQIVND (reference sequence). Losses at the gene ends were 5 bases for V and 3 bases for J; bases not matched to a gene: 9. CDR3 sequence (DNA): TGTGCCAGTAGTGCGGGGACTAGCGGGAGAGGGGTCTACGAGCAGTACTTC. This codes for CASSAGTSGRGVYEQYF.

The V call is TRBV5-8, the J call TRBJ2-3; D is possibly TRBD2 (6 bases). From germline, CDR1 is SGHTS and CDR2 YDEGEE. V shed 8 bases and J shed 0 bases, with 16 bases lying between them. The CDR3 totals 15 residues. This CDR3 is CASTHEGRSTDTQYF. CDR3 coding DNA: TGTGCCAGTACCCACGAGGGGAGGAGCACAGATACGCAGTATTTT.

This clone is a singleton in its sample. J is TRBJ2-7 and V is TRBV7-2; perhaps TRBD1 as D (5 bases). Deletions cut 5 bases from V and 5 bases from J, with 13 bases between. Germline assignment: CDR1 SGHTA and CDR2 FQGNSA. The CDR3 runs to 13 residues. This CDR3 is CASSVGHGNEQYF. As DNA, the CDR3 is TGTGCCAGCAGCGTCGGACATGGGAACGAGCAGTACTTC.

CDR3 nucleotide sequence: TGTGCCAGCAGCCAAGATCCCGGGGAAGATACGCAGTATTTT. Its translation is CASSQDPGEDTQYF. The chain joins TRBV4-2 to TRBJ2-3; weak D call: TRBD2 (5 bases). The CDR3 spans 14 residues. The germline V gene has CDR1 LGHNA and CDR2 YNFKEQ. Trimming shortened V by 0 bases and J by 5 bases, and 9 bases separated the two germline ends.

The genes are TRBV3-1 (or the pseudogene TRBV3-2) and TRBJ2-2, with D hard to call. The CDR3 is 13 residues long. The V gene's germline CDR1 is LGHDT and CDR2 YNNKEL (reference sequence). Trimming took 4 bases from V and 8 from J, leaving 11 bases between them. The CDR3 coding sequence is TGTGCCAGCAGCCCTCCGGTGGTGGGGGAGCTGTTTTTT. Amino acid sequence: CASSPPVVGELFF.

V gene TRBV6-6 combines with J gene TRBJ2-7, with no clear D. The CDR3 is 15 residues long. Trimming left V 2 bases short and J 2 bases short, with 13 bases between. Germline CDR1 MNHNY, CDR2 SVGAGI (reference sequence). DNA of the CDR3: TGTGCCAGCAGTTACACTCACCGCGGCACCTACGAGCAGTACTTC. Residues: CASSYTHRGTYEQYF.

This clone appeared a single time. The chain uses TRBV4-2 and TRBJ1-3, with 7 bases fitting TRBD1. The CDR3 spans 19 residues. The V gene's germline CDR1 is LGHNA and CDR2 YNFKEQ. The V gene end was trimmed by 0 bases and the J gene end by 0 bases; junction bases not matched to a gene: 11. The CDR3 loop is CASSQDRTGARDSGNTIYF. CDR3 nucleotides: TGTGCCAGCAGCCAAGACCGGACAGGCGCTCGGGACTCTGGAAACACCATATATTTT.

The gene calls are TRBV2 and TRBJ2-7; 7 positions agree with TRBD2. Looked up from germline, CDR1 is SNHLY and CDR2 is FYNNEI. This CDR3 is built from 14 residues. The V and J ends lost 8 bases and 4 bases, in that order; junction bases with no gene match: 11. The CDR3 DNA sequence: TGTGCCAGCGGGGGGGATCCGACTTTATACGAGCAGTACTTC. It codes for CASGGDPTLYEQYF.

This chain connects TRBV4-3 to TRBJ1-1; possibly TRBD1 for D (5 bases). V lost 1 base to trimming and J lost 4 bases, with 13 bases between them. The length of the CDR3 is 15 residues. Germline lookup yields CDR1 LGHNA and CDR2 YSLEER. Written as DNA, the CDR3 is TGCGCCAGCAGCCAAGCAAGACAGCCTAGCACTGAAGCTTTCTTT. This encodes CASSQARQPSTEAFF.

The chain combines TRBV12-3 or TRBV12-4 with TRBJ1-1, with a possible D match to TRBD1 (6 bases). The CDR3 length is 13 residues. Trimming shortened V by 2 bases and J by 4 bases, and 8 bases separated the two germline ends. The CDR3 sequence: CASSLRGTTEAFF. Here the CDR3 DNA reads TGTGCCAGCAGTTTAAGGGGGACCACTGAAGCTTTCTTT.

This clone was found once. V gene TRBV4-2 combines with J gene TRBJ1-6; tentative D call: TRBD1 (6 bases). The germline V gene has CDR1 LGHNA and CDR2 YNFKEQ. V lost 0 bases, J lost 8 bases, and 17 bases lay in between. The CDR3 is made up of 17 amino acids. This CDR3 reads CASSQDRAGVFDSPLHF. DNA of the CDR3: TGTGCCAGCAGCCAAGATCGGGCAGGGGTATTCGATTCACCCCTCCACTTT.

This clone was counted between two and nine times. The rearrangement uses TRBV18 and TRBJ1-5; no reliable D call. CDR1 KGHSH and CDR2 LQKENI come from the germline V gene. The length of the CDR3 is 13 residues. Trimming shortened V by 3 bases and J by 8 bases, and 11 bases separated the two germline ends. DNA for the CDR3: TGTGCCAGCTCACCGAGAGGGCGAGAGCCCCAGCATTTT. This gives the protein CASSPRGREPQHF.

CDR3 protein: CASSQSQSRSSYNSPLHF. In DNA, the CDR3 is TGTGCCAGCAGTCAATCACAAAGTAGGAGCTCCTATAATTCACCCCTCCACTTT. V usage is TRBV6-6 and J usage is TRBJ1-6; D ambiguous. The V end was cut by 5 bases, the J end by 0 bases, with 17 bases between. CDR1 and CDR2 (germline): MNHNY, SVGAGI (reference sequence). This CDR3 is built from 18 residues.